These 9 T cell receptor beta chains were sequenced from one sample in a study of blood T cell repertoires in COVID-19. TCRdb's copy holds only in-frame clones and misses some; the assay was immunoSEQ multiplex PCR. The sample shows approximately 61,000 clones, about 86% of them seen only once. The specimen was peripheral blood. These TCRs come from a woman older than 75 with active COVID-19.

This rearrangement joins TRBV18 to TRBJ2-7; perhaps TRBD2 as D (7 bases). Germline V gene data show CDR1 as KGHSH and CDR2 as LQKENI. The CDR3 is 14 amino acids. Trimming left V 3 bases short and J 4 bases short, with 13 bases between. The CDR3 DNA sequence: TGTGCCAGCTCACCGGGGGGGGGCTCTTACGAGCAGTACTTC. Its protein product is CASSPGGGSYEQYF.

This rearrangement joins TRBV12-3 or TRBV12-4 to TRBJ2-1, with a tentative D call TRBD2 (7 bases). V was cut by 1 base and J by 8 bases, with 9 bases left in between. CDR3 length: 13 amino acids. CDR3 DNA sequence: TGTGCCAGCAGTTTAGGGGGGGGCTATGAGCAGTTCTTC. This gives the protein CASSLGGGYEQFF.

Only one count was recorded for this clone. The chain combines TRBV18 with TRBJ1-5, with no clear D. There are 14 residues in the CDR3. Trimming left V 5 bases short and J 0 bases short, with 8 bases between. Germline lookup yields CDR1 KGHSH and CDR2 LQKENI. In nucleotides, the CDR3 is TGTGCCAGCTCAGAGGGAGCTAGCAATCAGCCCCAGCATTTT. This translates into CASSEGASNQPQHF.

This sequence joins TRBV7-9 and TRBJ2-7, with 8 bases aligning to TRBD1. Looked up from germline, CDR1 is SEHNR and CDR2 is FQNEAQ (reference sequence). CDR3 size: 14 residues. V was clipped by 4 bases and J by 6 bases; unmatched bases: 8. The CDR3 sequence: CASSYWTGSSEQYF. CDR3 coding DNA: TGTGCCAGCAGCTACTGGACAGGGTCATCCGAGCAGTACTTC. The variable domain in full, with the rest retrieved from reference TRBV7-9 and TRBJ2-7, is DTGVSQNPRHKITKRGQNVTFRCDPISEHNRLYWYRQTLGQGPEFLTYFQNEAQLEKSRLLSDRFSAERPKGSFSTLEIQRTEQGDSAMYLCASSYWTGSSEQYFGPGTRLTVT.

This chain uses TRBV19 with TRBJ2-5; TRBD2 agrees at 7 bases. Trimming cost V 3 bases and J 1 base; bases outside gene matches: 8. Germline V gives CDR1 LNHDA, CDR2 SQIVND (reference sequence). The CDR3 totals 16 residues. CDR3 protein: CASSIGLSGTQETQYF. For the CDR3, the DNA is TGTGCCAGTAGTATTGGACTAAGCGGGACCCAAGAGACCCAGTACTTC.

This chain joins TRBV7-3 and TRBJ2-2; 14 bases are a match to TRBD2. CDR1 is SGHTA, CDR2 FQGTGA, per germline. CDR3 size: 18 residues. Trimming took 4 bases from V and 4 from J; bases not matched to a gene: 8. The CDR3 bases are TGTGCCAGCAGCTCACAGTCGGGACTAGCGGGGGCCACCGGGGAGCTGTTTTTT. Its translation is CASSSQSGLAGATGELFF.

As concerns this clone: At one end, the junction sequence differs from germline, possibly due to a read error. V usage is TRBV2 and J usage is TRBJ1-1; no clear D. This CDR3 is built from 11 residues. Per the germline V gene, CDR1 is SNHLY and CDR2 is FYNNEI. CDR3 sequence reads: CASDSDKRGGF. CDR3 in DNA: TGTGCCAGCGATAGCGACAAACGCGGAGGGTTT.

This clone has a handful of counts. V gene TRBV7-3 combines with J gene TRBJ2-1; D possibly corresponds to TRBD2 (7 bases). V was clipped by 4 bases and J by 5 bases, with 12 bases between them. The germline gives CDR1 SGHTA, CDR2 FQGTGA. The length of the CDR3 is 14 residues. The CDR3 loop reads CASSWGGQNNEQFF. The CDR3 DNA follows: TGTGCCAGCAGCTGGGGGGGACAAAACAATGAGCAGTTCTTC.

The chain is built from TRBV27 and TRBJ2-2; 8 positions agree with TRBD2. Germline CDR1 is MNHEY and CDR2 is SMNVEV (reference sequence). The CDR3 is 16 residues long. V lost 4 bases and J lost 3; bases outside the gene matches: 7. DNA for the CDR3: TGTGCCAGCAGTTCCTCGGGGGGGGGACACACCGGGGAGCTGTTTTTT. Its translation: CASSSSGGGHTGELFF.